The T cell receptor (beta chain) under discussion was sequenced for a study of T cell changes during pregnancy in multiple sclerosis. Only in-frame clones appear in the TCRdb table, and some are missing; sequencing was by immunoSEQ multiplex PCR. Here the sample spans almost 50,000 clones, 91% being singletons. The CDR3 covers 13 residues. Trimming stripped 6 bases from V and 5 bases from J, with 14 bases between. Per the germline V gene, CDR1 is SGHTA and CDR2 is FQGNSA. The input for sequencing was CD8+ T cells from peripheral blood mononuclear cells, taken after pregnancy. This receptor was taken from a female donor with multiple sclerosis, enrolled in a pregnancy study. The V and J genes are TRBV7-2 and TRBJ2-7, with a possible D match to TRBD1 (5 bases). In DNA, the CDR3 is TGTGCCAGCAGTCCAATTCAGACAGACGAGCAGTACTTC. This gives the protein CASSPIQTDEQYF. The full variable domain, its missing parts supplied by reference TRBV7-2 and TRBJ2-7, is GAGVSQSPSNKVTEKGKDVELRCDPISGHTALYWYRQSLGQGLEFLIYFQGNSAPDKSGLPSDRFSAERTGGSVSTLTIQRTQQEDSAVYLCASSPIQTDEQYFGPGTRLTVT.